Reported below is one T cell receptor (beta chain). Its antigen is not identified. Researchers reported that TCR beta cDNA libraries carried unique molecular identifiers. Between about 0.85 and 11 million T cells gave rise to some 490,000 cDNA molecules. TCRdb processed the PCR reads anew with MiXCR; each CDR3 protein has one entry. The sample has roughly 570,000 distinct CDR3 sequences, around 31% seen once. The data belong to a study of post-analysis software for immune sequencing data. Looking at the study overall: Relapsing-remitting, secondary progressive and progressive-relapsing multiple sclerosis courses were included. Findings and caveats of the study: Co-batched samples clustered tightly together by F measure. Controls showed significantly higher normalized Chao1 diversity than did multiple sclerosis patients.

The TCR was taken from a girl younger than 18 with multiple sclerosis. Sequenced input: blood.

CDR3 residues: CSDSYGYTF. CDR3 nucleotide sequence: TGCAGCGATTCCTATGGCTACACCTTC. This chain connects TRBV20-1 to TRBJ1-2, with no clear D. CDR1 and CDR2 from the germline V gene are DFQATT and SNEGSKA (reference sequence). The CDR3 runs to 9 residues.